A selection of T cell receptor beta chains follows, all from one sample in a study of CD8+ T cells in alopecia areata. The protocol was immunoSEQ multiplex PCR, while the TCRdb copy is restricted to in-frame clones and leaves out a portion. The sample holds some 150,000 clones, more than 45% seen once. This material consisted of CD8+ T cells sorted from blood, taken at week 0. These receptors were obtained from a human donor with alopecia areata. CDR3s leave out the opening cysteine and the closing phenylalanine or tryptophan. Fields, in order: V gene, J gene, CDR3 protein.

V gene: TRBV29-1
J gene: TRBJ1-2
CDR3 protein: SVEDVPPYGYT

V gene: TRBV30
J gene: TRBJ1-1
CDR3 protein: AWSPRLEAF

V gene: TRBV11-1
J gene: TRBJ2-7
CDR3 protein: ASSFPGGPYEQY

V gene: TRBV5-1
J gene: TRBJ1-5
CDR3 protein: ASSRGSNQPQH

V gene: TRBV7-6
J gene: TRBJ2-5
CDR3 protein: ASSSVGAAQETQY

V gene: TRBV4-3
J gene: TRBJ2-1
CDR3 protein: ASSQLAAAVEQF

V gene: TRBV28
J gene: TRBJ1-1
CDR3 protein: ASSWQNMNTEAF

V gene: TRBV13
J gene: TRBJ2-1
CDR3 protein: ASSSGDLTDYANEWQF

V gene: TRBV7-9
J gene: TRBJ2-2
CDR3 protein: ASSFLSGGSTGELF

V gene: TRBV7-8
J gene: TRBJ2-1
CDR3 protein: ASSLRGRGLLEQF

V gene: TRBV10-3
J gene: TRBJ1-5
CDR3 protein: AISDFQGTQPQH

V gene: TRBV27
J gene: TRBJ1-5
CDR3 protein: ASSPRAGLQPQH

V gene: TRBV7-9
J gene: TRBJ2-3
CDR3 protein: ASSGSGISTDTQY

V gene: TRBV29-1
J gene: TRBJ1-4
CDR3 protein: SVEGRGEKLF

V gene: TRBV6-5
J gene: TRBJ1-1
CDR3 protein: ASSYSQGAAEAF

V gene: TRBV7-9
J gene: TRBJ2-7
CDR3 protein: ASGGSRSYEQY

V gene: TRBV29-1
J gene: TRBJ1-4
CDR3 protein: SVEEVAGTLF

V gene: TRBV7-2
J gene: TRBJ2-3
CDR3 protein: ASSLAPTVDTQY

V gene: TRBV13
J gene: TRBJ1-1
CDR3 protein: ASRPFTGNTEAF

V gene: TRBV30
J gene: TRBJ1-1
CDR3 protein: AWSVQAGRAGTEAF

V gene: TRBV4-3
J gene: TRBJ2-7
CDR3 protein: ASSQAPGAYEQY

V gene: TRBV6-6
J gene: TRBJ2-1
CDR3 protein: ASTADNHEQF

V gene: TRBV20-1
J gene: TRBJ2-1
CDR3 protein: SARQNNEQF

V gene: TRBV6-6
J gene: TRBJ2-2
CDR3 protein: ASYHRVRGELF

V gene: TRBV27
J gene: TRBJ2-1
CDR3 protein: ASSLSQGKDEQF

V gene: TRBV30
J gene: TRBJ2-2
CDR3 protein: AWSAGTGGTGELF

V gene: TRBV2
J gene: TRBJ1-1
CDR3 protein: AKRQGNTEAF

V gene: TRBV4-3
J gene: TRBJ1-5
CDR3 protein: ASSLGANQPQH

V gene: TRBV2
J gene: TRBJ1-5
CDR3 protein: ASSPGQGTRSNQPQH

V gene: TRBV12-5
J gene: TRBJ2-7
CDR3 protein: ASGLVFVEQY

V gene: TRBV6-5
J gene: TRBJ2-7
CDR3 protein: ATSETGLGNEQY

V gene: TRBV9
J gene: TRBJ1-1
CDR3 protein: ASSEGNKGEAF

V gene: TRBV29-1
J gene: TRBJ2-2
CDR3 protein: SVDYNTGELF

V gene: TRBV2
J gene: TRBJ2-7
CDR3 protein: ASRGTYEQY

V gene: TRBV27
J gene: TRBJ1-5
CDR3 protein: ASSLTGVRPQH

V gene: TRBV27
J gene: TRBJ2-6
CDR3 protein: ASSLNQPHTGANVLT

V gene: TRBV27
J gene: TRBJ2-3
CDR3 protein: ASAPLAGDTDTQY

V gene: TRBV28
J gene: TRBJ1-2
CDR3 protein: ASSLPGTGASNYGYT

V gene: TRBV10-2
J gene: TRBJ2-7
CDR3 protein: ASSIRQGGLYEQY

V gene: TRBV7-8
J gene: TRBJ2-3
CDR3 protein: ASTTTSGAYPTQY

V gene: TRBV7-9
J gene: TRBJ1-6
CDR3 protein: ASKGSSYNSPLH

V gene: TRBV13
J gene: TRBJ2-7
CDR3 protein: ASSWRASGDEQY

V gene: TRBV10-2
J gene: TRBJ2-3
CDR3 protein: ASSEKRADTQY

V gene: TRBV7-9
J gene: TRBJ2-5
CDR3 protein: ASSLQNRGQETQY

V gene: TRBV28
J gene: TRBJ2-7
CDR3 protein: ASSKDLYEQY

V gene: TRBV4-3
J gene: TRBJ2-1
CDR3 protein: ASSHGLHNEQF

V gene: TRBV30
J gene: TRBJ1-4
CDR3 protein: AWNYRGAKEKLF

V gene: TRBV29-1
J gene: TRBJ2-7
CDR3 protein: SVFGGLSYEQY

V gene: TRBV9
J gene: TRBJ1-2
CDR3 protein: ASSDELGDGYT

V gene: TRBV13
J gene: TRBJ2-7
CDR3 protein: ASSLGGGALYEQY

V gene: TRBV29-1
J gene: TRBJ1-1
CDR3 protein: SVEGRQGNTEAF

V gene: TRBV9
J gene: TRBJ2-1
CDR3 protein: ASSVGSTGGNEQF